Listed below are T cell receptor beta chains from one sample, sequenced in a study of cytomegalovirus exposure and HLA in healthy donors. This table comes from immunoSEQ multiplex PCR, and its TCRdb copy is limited to in-frame clones, with some not included. Among under 200,000 clones, around 85% were seen once, and the ten largest hold over 2%. The specimen sequenced was PBMCs. These receptors came from a male donor in good health and CMV-seronegative. CDR3s include the opening cysteine and the closing phenylalanine or tryptophan.

J gene	V gene	CDR3 length	CDR3 protein
TRBJ2-3	TRBV18	16	CASSPVNRGVKDTQYF
TRBJ2-7	TRBV30	14	CAYTSQGSSYEQYF
TRBJ1-2	TRBV5-1	16	CASSSDETGANYGYTF
TRBJ2-2	TRBV7-7	15	CASRELAGGAGELFF
TRBJ2-7	TRBV27	15	CASAQRGTGWYEQYF
TRBJ2-7	TRBV13	15	CASSRHATGGYEQYF
TRBJ2-2	TRBV5-4	16	CASSFGQGARAGELFF
TRBJ2-2	TRBV5-4	16	CASSFGGSGQTGELFF
TRBJ2-1	TRBV2	15	CASSVRTGAYNEQFF
TRBJ1-1	TRBV6-5	15	CASSYGLERNTEAFF
TRBJ2-5	TRBV27	16	CASSSSQGRILETQYF
TRBJ1-2	TRBV5-4	14	CASSLGQGNYGYTF
TRBJ1-5	TRBV7-8	15	CASSLDGGRNQPQHF
TRBJ2-7	TRBV6-5	13	CASSHPFTREQYF
TRBJ1-1	TRBV2	16	CASSPRLGSGGTEAFF
TRBJ2-5	TRBV12-5	15	CASGPGQPNQETQYF
TRBJ2-1	TRBV5-4	12	CAYEGMYNEQFF
TRBJ2-5	TRBV5-1	14	CASSLVTSQETQYF
TRBJ1-2	TRBV15	15	CATSSDFGSFYGYTF
TRBJ2-7	TRBV5-4	15	CASSLDQGASYEQYF
TRBJ1-3	TRBV4-1	14	CASSQFQGENTIYF
TRBJ2-7	TRBV29-1	14	CSVEGPQGSYEQYF
TRBJ2-2	TRBV13	13	CASSFQGTGELFF
TRBJ2-7	TRBV5-4	14	CASSRQGVAHEQYF
TRBJ1-1	TRBV4-1	14	CASSQGLLNTEAFF
TRBJ2-7	TRBV5-6	13	CASSRQVSYEQYF
TRBJ1-1	TRBV4-1	15	CASSQSGQGGTEAFF
TRBJ2-3	TRBV27	14	CASSSDRSTDTQYF
TRBJ1-1	TRBV11-2	14	CASSPPGVDTEAFF
TRBJ2-7	TRBV29-1	11	CSVNTAYEQYF
TRBJ2-2	TRBV5-1	16	CASSPRPVGQTGELFF
TRBJ2-7	TRBV5-4	14	CASSPGGISYEQYF
TRBJ1-2	TRBV4-3	15	CASSHRQRSNYGYTF
TRBJ2-3	TRBV27	14	CASSTRGQGDTQYF
TRBJ1-2	TRBV4-1	14	CASSQSTANYGYTF
TRBJ1-5	TRBV15	13	CATSRELREPQHF
TRBJ2-3	TRBV5-4	13	CASSRESTDTQYF
TRBJ2-3	TRBV5-4	15	CASSLYQYSTDTQYF
TRBJ2-5	TRBV27	14	CASSLWAEQETQYF
TRBJ1-1	TRBV5-1	14	CASSRQGGSTEAFF
TRBJ1-6	TRBV4-2	18	CASSQDRRRQGYDSPLHF
TRBJ2-7	TRBV27	14	CASSPQGVGYEQYF
TRBJ2-3	TRBV15	14	CATSREGASDTQYF
TRBJ2-2	TRBV4-3	19	CASSQDWRTGIYNTGELFF
TRBJ1-1	TRBV4-1	16	CASSQEGRGGYTEAFF
TRBJ1-5	TRBV18	15	CASSPAAVLGQPQHF
TRBJ1-3	TRBV7-8	16	CASTLNDASSGNTIYF
TRBJ2-5	TRBV14	12	CASNQVGETQYF
TRBJ2-1	TRBV6-5	14	CASSRGQGRIEQFF
TRBJ1-5	TRBV4-1	16	CASSQVRGPLNQPQHF